This T cell receptor (beta chain) was recorded in a study of beta chain features in type 1 diabetes. Study-level information: All samples together contributed approximately 100 million sorted cells for examination. Study-wide results and caveats: PCR could preferentially amplify shorter templates, alike in patients and controls. TCRB CDR3 length was moderately but significantly reduced in all four CD4+ subsets of Type 1 diabetes patients.

Since all of the isolated RNA was reverse transcribed, expressed TCRB transcripts were what got sequenced. Method: immunoSEQ multiplex PCR; TCRdb's copy keeps in-frame clones and lacks some. The sample lists 310,000 or so clones, approximately 16% occurring once. Trimming cost V 4 bases and J 5 bases, with 8 bases left between them. This CDR3 has 12 amino acids. Germline V gene lookup returns CDR1 SGHAT and CDR2 FQNNGV. Concerning this clone itself: Its antigen is unknown.

The chain combines TRBV11-2 with TRBJ2-5; D uncertain. The sequence was obtained from a man younger than 35 with type 1 diabetes. Sample: naive CD4+ T cells from blood. The CDR3 nucleotides read TGTGCCAGCAGCTCCATCGGGGAGACCCAGTACTTC. This codes for CASSSIGETQYF. Combining the CDR3 with reference TRBV11-2 and TRBJ2-5 gives the whole variable domain EAGVAQSPRYKIIEKRQSVAFWCNPISGHATLYWYQQILGQGPKLLIQFQNNGVVDDSQLPKDRFSAERLKGVDSTLKIQPAKLEDSAVYLCASSSIGETQYFGPGTRLLVL.